This T cell receptor (beta chain) is drawn from a study of vaccination effects on CD4 cells after COVID-19 (dated by TCRdb to between 2021 and 2023). Some background on the complete study: In the ViraFEST assay, PBMC were stimulated with viral peptide pools, and antigen-specific CD4+ T cell clonotypes were then identified by expansion using TCR sequencing. Two million PBMC per well were cultured in IMDM with around 5% human AB serum, 10 IU/ml IL-2 and gentamicin, plus 10 ug/ml peptides. Post-vaccine samples across the study were collected a median of 72 days after the second dose, with a range of 14 to 241. SARS-CoV-2 spike-specific CD4+ TCR repertoires from before and after mRNA vaccination were compared in COVID-19 convalescent patients and in infection-naive vaccine recipients. In the study, cultures from other donors were sequenced using the Oncomine TCR Beta short-read assay on an Illumina iSeq 100. A total of 10 COVID-19 convalescent patients and several SARS-CoV-2-naive healthy vaccine recipients were included in the full study.

Turning to this clone: Its antigen is not yet known. Base qualities are not recorded, but no much larger clone differs from it by a single base.

After around eleven days of culture, CD4+ T cells were isolated with the EasySep CD4+ T cell isolation kit. Each participant received two doses of an mRNA SARS-CoV-2 vaccine, either BNT162b2 or mRNA-1273. The absence of prior SARS-CoV-2 infection in healthy vaccine recipients was confirmed by negative nucleocapsid antibodies before and after vaccination. On days 3 and 7, half of the culture medium was replaced with fresh IL-2-containing medium. Each peptide stimulation condition was cultured in triplicate wells unless otherwise noted. Using Ficoll-Paque Plus gradient centrifugation, PBMC were separated from whole blood and then either used fresh or cryopreserved at -140C. The QIAamp micro DNA kit was used to extract genomic DNA from the cultured CD4+ T cells. Ends trimmed: V by 0 bases, J by 4 bases; bases unmatched to a gene: 5. From its cysteine to its phenylalanine, the CDR3 spans 16 amino acids. The sequence is cut down to CDR3 DNA, 48 bases in frame from base 1. CDR1 SGDLS and CDR2 YYNGEE are derived from the germline V gene.

The library was built by means of the immunoSEQ multiplex PCR assay. DNA from the cultured, isolated CD4+ T cells was subjected to TCR beta CDR3 sequencing. The study's own analysis went as follows. Non-productive TCR sequences were removed, reads were trimmed to the CDR3 region, and CDR3s of at least 7 amino acids were retained. Antigen-specific clonotypes were identified using the MANAFEST web app by comparison of expansion in peptide wells against reference cultures. To be called positive, a clone needed expansion at FDR<0.05 compared with the reference and with all other wells, an odds ratio greater than 5, and a frequency greater than 0.1% in two replicate wells. A clonotype was defined as cross-reactive if the clonotype was significantly expanded both in SARS-CoV-2 spike wells and in at least one common cold coronavirus spike condition. CDR3 similarity was assessed by Levenshtein distance with the stringdist R package, and unrooted trees were built with ape in R 3.6.1. The table comes from immuneACCESS by way of TCRdb, which keeps in-frame sequences with V and J called. Part of the clones is missing from these tables; in studies checked, under half for an unresolved V gene and the rest for unknown reasons. The D gene and trimming were derived from the DNA, and the V and J assignments and clone size from that table. The sample table shows fewer than 55,000 clones, and just over 70% are seen once. The leading ten clones occupy roughly 7.2% of the sample.

General conclusions and limits of the study: The study was limited by a small number of convalescent patients and lacked early post-infection timepoints. Among healthy vaccine recipients, nearly all vaccine-induced clones were SARS-CoV-2 mono-reactive, and just 1 of 255 was cross-reactive with common cold coronaviruses. Marked clonal contraction was observed in both infection-induced and vaccine-induced clones at late post-vaccination timepoints, consistent with waning T cell responses.

The V and J genes are TRBV9 and TRBJ2-2; 8 junctional bases match TRBD1. The TCR comes from a human donor who received a COVID-19 vaccine. The sequencing here drew on CD4+ T cells from PBMCs cultured without peptide, taken after COVID-19 vaccination. The CDR3 region: CASSVGTGKVTGELFF. The bases read TGTGCCAGCAGCGTAGGGACAGGGAAAGTCACCGGGGAGCTGTTTTTT.